This TCR beta chain was documented in a study of T cell changes during pregnancy in multiple sclerosis. TCRdb's copy holds only in-frame clones and misses some; the assay was immunoSEQ multiplex PCR. The profile shows tens of thousands of clones, roughly 92% of them singletons. V lost 7 bases, J lost 2 bases, and 14 bases lay in between. The CDR3 is 14 residues long. Germline loops: CDR1 MNHEY, CDR2 SMNVEV (reference sequence). The sequencing used peripheral blood, collected after pregnancy. The chain carries TRBV27 and TRBJ2-5, with D maybe TRBD2 (6 bases). The source is a female donor with multiple sclerosis, enrolled in a pregnancy study. For the CDR3, the DNA is TGTGCCAGCACCCCCGTGGGGGGACAAGAGACCCAGTACTTC. Translating it yields CASTPVGGQETQYF.